The clone carrying this T cell receptor (beta chain) was counted a single time. The data originate from a study of CD8 T cells in Susac syndrome. Study-level background: When blood was collected, patients with Susac syndrome were therapy-naive, were taking corticosteroids, or were receiving intravenous immunoglobulin alone.

An input of roughly 0.5 to 1 ug of RNA was subjected to reverse transcription using random hexamers. MiXCR was run by TCRdb on the immunoSEQ multiplex PCR reads, yielding one entry per CDR3 protein. The sample includes tens of thousands of distinct CDR3 sequences, around 93% of them seen just once. This CDR3 comprises 14 residues. CDR1 MDHEN and CDR2 SYDVKM come from the germline V gene. V lost 5 bases and J 3 bases, leaving 13 bases between the germline ends. The TCR was taken from a human donor with Susac syndrome. Sequences were obtained from CD4+ T cells from PBMCs. The V gene is TRBV28, the J gene TRBJ2-5, with D maybe TRBD2 (5 bases). CDR3: CASSKAEPKETQYF. The CDR3 coding sequence is TGTGCCAGCAGTAAAGCGGAACCGAAAGAGACCCAGTACTTC.